The 6 T cell receptor beta chains listed next were all sequenced from one sample in a study of CD8 T cells in Susac syndrome. A quantity of about 0.5 to 1 ug RNA underwent reverse transcription using random hexamers. TCRdb fed the immunoSEQ multiplex PCR reads into MiXCR, producing one record per CDR3 protein. The table lists around 200,000 distinct CDR3 sequences, approximately 95% of them singletons. Sequenced: CD4+ T cells from PBMCs. Receptors originate from a human donor with multiple sclerosis.

V and J are TRBV29-1 and TRBJ2-5; TRBD1 agrees at 8 bases. V lost 4 bases and J lost 7; bases outside the gene matches: 14. The V gene's germline CDR1 is SQVTM and CDR2 ANQGSEA. This CDR3 is 15 amino acids long. CDR3 in DNA: TGCAGCGTTGTGAGAGACAGGGGCGAGCTTGGGACCCAGTACTTC. This encodes CSVVRDRGELGTQYF.

The sample holds one count of this clonotype. The chain links TRBV5-1 to TRBJ2-3; 9 bases are a match to TRBD1. The V gene end was trimmed by 2 bases and the J gene end by 2 bases; junction bases not matched to a gene: 3. Germline V CDR1 and CDR2: SGHRS, YFSETQ. The CDR3 has 15 amino acids. The CDR3 spells CASSFGDRDTDTQYF. For the CDR3, the DNA is TGCGCCAGCAGCTTCGGGGACAGGGACACAGATACGCAGTATTTT.

The chain carries TRBV5-1 and TRBJ2-1; 7 bases are shared with TRBD2. The CDR3 has 15 residues. V lost 5 bases and J lost 0; bases outside the gene matches: 5. Germline loops: CDR1 SGHRS, CDR2 YFSETQ. CDR3 DNA: TGCGCCAGCAGTTTGACTAGCCGCTCCTACAATGAGCAGTTCTTC. Its translation is CASSLTSRSYNEQFF.

The genes are TRBV14 and TRBJ1-5, with 7 bases that match TRBD1. The V and J ends lost 0 bases and 11 bases, in that order; junction bases with no gene match: 13. There are 16 residues in the CDR3. The germline V gene has CDR1 SGHDN and CDR2 FVKESK. The chain's CDR3 is CASSQDRDSGITAQHF. DNA for the CDR3: TGTGCCAGCAGCCAAGATAGGGACAGCGGTATCACAGCCCAGCATTTT. Combining the CDR3 with reference TRBV14 and TRBJ1-5 gives the whole variable domain EAGVTQFPSHSVIEKGQTVTLRCDPISGHDNLYWYRRVMGKEIKFLLHFVKESKQDESGMPNNRFLAERTGGTYSTLKVQPAELEDSGVYFCASSQDRDSGITAQHFGDGTRLSIL.

This chain links TRBV12-3 or TRBV12-4 with TRBJ1-1, with D possibly TRBD1 on 6 matching bases. The CDR3 length is 15 residues. Trimming stripped 7 bases from V and 0 bases from J, with 15 bases between. Here the CDR3 DNA reads TGTGCCAGCACCCAGACAGGATCTATGAACACTGAAGCTTTCTTT. This translates into CASTQTGSMNTEAFF.

This clonotype appeared once. V and J are TRBV7-9 and TRBJ2-3, with D hard to call. Between the trimmed V and J ends, which lost 3 bases and 2 bases, there was a span of 9 bases. CDR1 and CDR2 (germline): SEHNR, FQNEAQ (reference sequence). The CDR3 has 14 residues. DNA of the CDR3: TGTGCCAGCAGCTTTGGCACAGACACAGATACGCAGTATTTT. The encoded protein is CASSFGTDTDTQYF. The full variable domain, with the rest looked up from reference TRBV7-9 and TRBJ2-3, is DTGVSQNPRHKITKRGQNVTFRCDPISEHNRLYWYRQTLGQGPEFLTYFQNEAQLEKSRLLSDRFSAERPKGSFSTLEIQRTEQGDSAMYLCASSFGTDTDTQYFGPGTRLTVL.